This TCR beta chain originates from a study of radiation and T cells in renal cell carcinoma. The V gene lost 3 bases and the J gene lost 5 bases, with 13 bases spanning the gap. The germline V gene encodes CDR1 LNHDA and CDR2 SQIVND (reference sequence). This CDR3 has 14 residues. The time point: blood 2 weeks post-SBRT. The sample's treatment: 15 Gy SBRT to primary tumor, nephrectomy 4 weeks later. The method was immunoSEQ multiplex PCR; TCRdb's version includes in-frame clones alone and lacks a portion of them. The repertoire consists of about 65,000 clones, with roughly 79% occurring once and the leading ten covering roughly 7%. With regard to this clone: Other DNA sequences of this sample code for an identical CDR3.

The specimen was blood, collected from a patient whose treatment included radiotherapy and nephrectomy. V gene TRBV19 combines with J gene TRBJ1-1; possibly TRBD1 for D (6 bases). This TCR was sampled from a man in his sixties with renal cell carcinoma. Here the CDR3 reads CASSIRDTRTEAFF. CDR3 coding DNA: TGTGCCAGTAGTATCCGGGACACGAGGACTGAAGCTTTCTTT.